The 31 T cell receptor beta chains reported below all come from one sample, sequenced in a study of T cell responses to AZD1222 COVID-19 vaccine. Produced via immunoSEQ multiplex PCR; TCRdb's table is partial and in-frame only. The sample has 98,000 or so clones, about 92% seen once. The source was peripheral blood, collected on day 0 of MenACWY control vaccination. The receptors were gathered from an adult in good health.

The CDR3 protein is CASRGGNTEAFF. In DNA, the CDR3 is TGTGCCAGTAGGGGAGGGAACACTGAAGCTTTCTTT. This chain joins TRBV19 and TRBJ1-1; D not certain. V was shortened by 6 bases and J by 1 base, with 6 bases between the two germline ends. In germline, CDR1 is LNHDA, CDR2 SQIVND (reference sequence). This CDR3 contains 12 residues. Drawing the rest from reference TRBV19 and TRBJ1-1, the complete variable domain is DGGITQSPKYLFRKEGQNVTLSCEQNLNHDAMYWYRQDPGQGLRLIYYSQIVNDFQKGDIAEGYSVSREKKESFPLTVTSAQKNPTAFYLCASRGGNTEAFFGQGTRLTVV.

The chain has TRBV6-5 and TRBJ1-1, with D perhaps matching TRBD1 (6 bases). There are 14 residues in the CDR3. Germline CDR1 MNHEY, CDR2 SVGAGI. V lost 8 bases and J lost 1, with 14 bases in between. The CDR3 loop is CASETGGANTEAFF. CDR3 sequence (DNA): TGTGCCAGCGAAACTGGGGGCGCGAACACTGAAGCTTTCTTT.

The genes are TRBV6-5 and TRBJ1-2; TRBD1 matches at 8 bases. The junction had 5 bases not matched to a gene; V was cut back by 0 bases and J by 5 bases. CDR1 and CDR2 from the germline V gene are MNHEY and SVGAGI. The CDR3 is made up of 15 amino acids. Here the CDR3 DNA reads TGTGCCAGCAGTTACTCTGCAGGGGGCGGATATGGCTACACCTTC. Its translation: CASSYSAGGGYGYTF.

The V gene is TRBV29-1, the J gene TRBJ1-5; D not resolved. The V end lost 4 bases, the J end lost 5 bases, and 12 bases lay between the germline ends. There are 13 residues in the CDR3. Germline assignment: CDR1 SQVTM and CDR2 ANQGSEA. This CDR3 is CSVGEQRDQPQHF. Here the CDR3 DNA reads TGCAGCGTTGGCGAACAGAGGGATCAGCCCCAGCATTTT.

The J gene is TRBJ2-7, the V gene TRBV28, with a possible D match to TRBD1 (6 bases). Deletions cut 2 bases from V and 4 bases from J, with 9 bases between. The CDR3 loop spans 13 amino acids. The germline CDR1 and CDR2 sequences are MDHEN and SYDVKM. Here the CDR3 DNA reads TGTGCCAGCAGTTTACCAACAGGGTACGAGCAGTACTTC. As protein: CASSLPTGYEQYF.

The chain couples TRBV19 to TRBJ1-1; D possibly corresponds to TRBD1 (5 bases). V was trimmed by 7 bases and J by 6 bases, leaving 21 bases between them. From germline, CDR1 is LNHDA and CDR2 SQIVND (reference sequence). There are 15 residues in the CDR3. For the CDR3, the DNA is TGTGCCAGTATGCCACCGGGACGACGGTTTCCTGAAGCTTTCTTT. This sequence encodes CASMPPGRRFPEAFF.

The chain couples TRBV6-4 to TRBJ2-3; 7 bases line up with TRBD1. CDR3 length: 14 residues. The J segment lost 4 bases and the V segment lost 2 bases, leaving 3 bases of the junction unmatched. CDR1 and CDR2 from the germline V gene are MRHNA and SNTAGT. The CDR3 DNA follows: TGTGCCAGCAGTGACGGGCAGGGGGCAGATACGCAGTATTTT. As protein: CASSDGQGADTQYF.

V is TRBV12-3 or TRBV12-4 and J is TRBJ2-2, with D unclear. This CDR3 region has 12 residues. V was shortened by 6 bases and J by 6 bases, with 8 bases between the two germline ends. The CDR3 nucleotides are TGTGCCAGCAGCCGGAAGGCCGGGGAGCTGTTTTTT. Translated, it gives CASSRKAGELFF.

This chain uses TRBV7-2 with TRBJ1-2, with D possibly being TRBD1 (5 bases). The CDR3 consists of 15 residues. The V and J ends lost 3 bases and 2 bases respectively, with 13 bases between them. In germline, CDR1 is SGHTA, CDR2 FQGNSA. The CDR3 spells CASSFSGTANYGYTF. DNA for the CDR3: TGTGCCAGCAGCTTCTCCGGGACGGCCAACTATGGCTACACCTTC.

The rearrangement joins TRBV19 to TRBJ1-1; perhaps TRBD1 as D (5 bases). The CDR3 length is 15 residues. In germline, CDR1 is LNHDA, CDR2 SQIVND (reference sequence). The V and J ends lost 5 bases and 0 bases respectively, with 13 bases between them. The CDR3 spells CASSAYLGVNTEAFF. The DNA for the CDR3 is TGTGCCAGTAGTGCCTATTTAGGGGTGAACACTGAAGCTTTCTTT.

The chain combines TRBV7-8 with TRBJ2-5; TRBD1 is a possible D gene (6 bases). Germline CDR1 and CDR2: SGHVS and FQNEAQ. V lost 3 bases and J 5 bases, leaving 13 bases between the germline ends. The CDR3 consists of 14 residues. This CDR3 is CASSLKQGIETQYF. The DNA of the CDR3 is TGTGCCAGCAGCTTGAAACAGGGTATTGAGACCCAGTACTTC.

The chain has TRBV7-3 and TRBJ2-1; 13 bases align to TRBD2. This CDR3 comprises 14 residues. CDR1 and CDR2 (germline): SGHTA, FQGTGA. V lost 5 bases to trimming and J lost 6 bases; unmatched junction nucleotides: 1. The CDR3 bases are TGTGCCAGCAGCGGACTAGCGGGGGTCAATGAGCAGTTCTTC. Its translation: CASSGLAGVNEQFF.

J is TRBJ2-7 and V is TRBV6-4, with unresolved D. V shed 10 bases and J shed 7 bases, with 26 bases lying between them. The length of the CDR3 is 15 residues. The germline gives CDR1 MRHNA, CDR2 SNTAGT. The CDR3 protein is CATAVRPVSSGEQYF. In DNA form, the CDR3 reads TGTGCCACCGCTGTCAGGCCGGTTTCCTCTGGAGAGCAGTACTTC.

The rearrangement uses TRBV7-3 and TRBJ2-2, with 7 nucleotides matching TRBD2. Germline CDR1 reads SGHTA; CDR2 reads FQGTGA. This CDR3 region has 15 residues. V lost 5 bases to trimming and J lost 0 bases; unmatched junction nucleotides: 3. The CDR3 loop is CASSPGLTNTGELFF. In nucleotides, the CDR3 is TGTGCCAGCAGCCCGGGACTAACGAACACCGGGGAGCTGTTTTTT. The whole variable domain, filled in from reference TRBV7-3 and TRBJ2-2, reads GAGVSQTPSNKVTEKGKYVELRCDPISGHTALYWYRQSLGQGPEFLIYFQGTGAADDSGLPNDRFFAVRPEGSVSTLKIQRTERGDSAVYLCASSPGLTNTGELFFGEGSRLTVL.

This chain joins TRBV19 and TRBJ2-3, with 9 bases that match TRBD1. The germline gives CDR1 LNHDA, CDR2 SQIVND (reference sequence). The CDR3 length is 16 residues. Trimming at V came to 6 bases and at J to 4 bases, leaving 11 bases not matched to a gene. In DNA form, the CDR3 reads TGTGCCAGTAGGGGGGTCGGGACAGGGAGTGCAGATACGCAGTATTTT. Amino acids: CASRGVGTGSADTQYF.

The J gene is TRBJ2-7, the V gene TRBV4-2; the D gene is possibly TRBD1 (7 bases). The CDR3 runs 17 residues. Trimming removed 1 base from V and 0 bases from J, with 16 bases in between. Germline CDR1 is LGHNA and CDR2 is YNFKEQ. The CDR3 reads CASSQVARGQSSYEQYF. The CDR3 DNA is TGTGCCAGCAGCCAAGTTGCGCGGGGACAGAGCTCCTACGAGCAGTACTTC.

The CDR3: CASSPSSRLPQHF. CDR3 DNA: TGTGCCAGCTCACCATCCTCGAGATTGCCCCAGCATTTT. The chain combines TRBV18 with TRBJ1-5, with unresolved D. CDR3 size: 13 residues. V gave up 2 bases and J gave up 9 bases, with 11 bases separating them. Germline-derived CDR1 and CDR2 are KGHSH and LQKENI.

This chain uses TRBV6-6 with TRBJ2-2, with 11 positions matching TRBD2. Losses at the gene ends were 5 bases for V and 5 bases for J; bases not matched to a gene: 16. Per germline, CDR1 MNHNY and CDR2 SVGAGI (reference sequence). The CDR3 is 19 amino acids. The CDR3 loop is CASSPPGGSGGARTGELFF. CDR3 coding DNA: TGTGCCAGCAGTCCCCCCGGGGGTAGCGGGGGGGCGCGTACCGGGGAGCTGTTTTTT.

The chain has TRBV12-3 or TRBV12-4 and TRBJ2-7, with unresolved D. The CDR3 is made up of 12 amino acids. Trimming took 4 bases from V and 6 from J, leaving 10 bases between them. For the CDR3, the DNA is TGTGCCAGCAGTTCCGTCTTATCCGAGCAGTACTTC. Its protein is CASSSVLSEQYF.

V and J are TRBV27 and TRBJ1-3, with D possibly TRBD1 on 6 matching bases. The ends were cut back, 8 bases at V and 7 bases at J, with 21 bases in the middle. Germline V gene lookup returns CDR1 MNHEY and CDR2 SMNVEV (reference sequence). The CDR3 contains 15 residues. CDR3 sequence (DNA): TGTGCCAGCCCTTCGGGGGGCCACCGAGGCAACACCATATATTTT. It is translated as CASPSGGHRGNTIYF.

The chain uses TRBV5-1 and TRBJ1-1; 8 nucleotides align to TRBD1. The germline gives CDR1 SGHRS, CDR2 YFSETQ. With V trimmed by 1 base and J by 1 base, 9 bases remained unmatched. This CDR3 has 17 residues. For the CDR3, the DNA is TGCGCCAGCAGCTTGTGGCCCGGACAGGGCAAGAACACTGAAGCTTTCTTT. Protein product: CASSLWPGQGKNTEAFF.

The V gene is TRBV7-9, the J gene TRBJ1-1; D is undetermined. The CDR3 has 16 amino acids. Germline V gene data show CDR1 as SEHNR and CDR2 as FQNEAQ (reference sequence). The V and J ends lost 5 bases and 0 bases respectively, with 16 bases between them. The CDR3 DNA sequence: TGTGCCAGCAGCCCCCCAGTGGGTACTATGAACACTGAAGCTTTCTTT. Encoded protein: CASSPPVGTMNTEAFF.

The chain uses TRBV9 and TRBJ2-7; maybe TRBD2 (5 bases). CDR3 size: 14 residues. V gave up 1 base and J gave up 3 bases, with 11 bases separating them. Per the germline V gene, CDR1 is SGDLS and CDR2 is YYNGEE. The CDR3 DNA reads as TGTGCCAGCAGCGTATACGGGATCGGCTACGAGCAGTACTTC. Amino acid sequence: CASSVYGIGYEQYF.

The chain combines TRBV30 with TRBJ1-4, with a weak D call TRBD1 (5 bases). Per germline, CDR1 GTSNPN and CDR2 SVGIG (reference sequence). CDR3 length: 13 amino acids. Trimming left V 6 bases short and J 6 bases short, with 14 bases between. As DNA, the CDR3 is TGTGCCTGTAACGGTGGGGGGTATGAAAAACTGTTTTTT. As protein: CACNGGGYEKLFF.

The count of this clone is one. The rearrangement joins TRBV18 to TRBJ1-1; a possible D gene is TRBD1 (6 bases). Trimming shortened V by 3 bases and J by 2 bases, and 7 bases separated the two germline ends. This CDR3 is built from 13 residues. Germline V gene sequence: CDR1 KGHSH, CDR2 LQKENI. This CDR3 is CASSPGANTEAFF. CDR3 nucleotides: TGTGCCAGCTCACCGGGGGCTAACACTGAAGCTTTCTTT.

CDR3 nucleotides: TGCGCCAGCAGCCAAGATAGGGGGACAGGGGGTGAAAAACTGTTTTTT. Translating it yields CASSQDRGTGGEKLFF. This sequence joins TRBV4-3 and TRBJ1-4, with 11 bases lining up with TRBD1. This CDR3 spans 16 amino acids. V trimming: 0 bases; J trimming: 7 bases; junction bases outside the gene matches: 4. Germline V gene data show CDR1 as LGHNA and CDR2 as YSLEER.

This clone was detected once. The rearrangement joins TRBV7-3 to TRBJ2-3; the D is unclear. The germline V gene encodes CDR1 SGHTA and CDR2 FQGTGA. This CDR3 has 13 amino acids. Trimming took 4 bases from V and 6 from J, leaving 11 bases between them. In nucleotides, the CDR3 is TGTGCCAGCAGCTCCCCGGGCCGCGATACGCAGTATTTT. This sequence encodes CASSSPGRDTQYF.

The rearrangement links TRBV5-1 to TRBJ1-3; D unresolved. The CDR3 sequence is 16 residues long. Germline CDR1 SGHRS, CDR2 YFSETQ. Trimming took off 4 bases at V and 3 bases at J, with 17 bases between the two ends. CDR3 loop: CASSPGGSSSGNTIYF. The CDR3 DNA sequence: TGCGCCAGCAGCCCGGGCGGGTCCTCGAGTGGAAACACCATATATTTT.

This chain links TRBV5-1 with TRBJ2-5; 11 nucleotides line up with TRBD2. V was clipped by 4 bases and J by 2 bases; unmatched bases: 4. This CDR3 is built from 15 residues. CDR1 SGHRS and CDR2 YFSETQ come from the germline V gene. In DNA, the CDR3 is TGCGCCAGCAGCCGGGGGACTAGCGGACAAGAGACCCAGTACTTC. This gives the protein CASSRGTSGQETQYF.

The chain couples TRBV6-6 to TRBJ2-7; D gene ambiguous. V gave up 0 bases and J gave up 2 bases, with 8 bases separating them. The CDR3 has 14 residues. Germline values: CDR1 MNHNY, CDR2 SVGAGI (reference sequence). The CDR3 reads CASSYSIGTYEQYF. The DNA of the CDR3 is TGTGCCAGCAGTTACTCGATTGGTACCTACGAGCAGTACTTC.

The chain employs TRBV18 and TRBJ1-2, with 7 nucleotides matching TRBD1. Per germline, CDR1 KGHSH and CDR2 LQKENI. The CDR3 totals 14 residues. J gave up 2 bases and V 1 base, and 1 base lay outside the gene matches. For the CDR3, the DNA is TGTGCCAGCTCACCACGGGGACAGAACTATGGCTACACCTTC. Translation gives CASSPRGQNYGYTF. The full variable domain, rest sourced from reference TRBV18 and TRBJ1-2, is NAGVMQNPRHLVRRRGQEARLRCSPMKGHSHVYWYRQLPEEGLKFMVYLQKENIIDESGMPKERFSAEFPKEGPSILRIQQVVRGDSAAYFCASSPRGQNYGYTFGSGTRLTVV.